Listed here are 27 T cell receptor beta chains from one sample, sequenced in a study of T-cell reconstitution after alpha-beta-depleted transplantation in children. During its preparation, the TCRbeta library received unique molecular identifiers. Using its own MiXCR run on the PCR reads, TCRdb lists one record per CDR3 protein. Of 190,000 or so distinct CDR3 sequences listed, roughly 6.3% are singletons. The sample in question was PBMCs, obtained before TCRalphabeta/CD19-depleted stem cell transplant. The receptor set was obtained from a girl under three years old with combined immunodeficiency, due to receive a stem cell transplant.

This clonotype was seen ten or more times. The chain joins TRBV4-2 to TRBJ2-7, with 7 bases lining up with TRBD2. Losses at the gene ends were 1 base for V and 0 bases for J; bases not matched to a gene: 12. CDR1 is LGHNA and CDR2 is YNFKEQ in the germline V gene. The CDR3 extends over 18 amino acids. In DNA, the CDR3 is TGTGCCAGCAGCCAAGTGGGGCGGGGGATTGGAAGCTCCTACGAGCAGTACTTC. It encodes CASSQVGRGIGSSYEQYF.

This clonotype was recorded many times. The chain uses TRBV14 and TRBJ2-7; 7 nucleotides agree with TRBD2. With 1 base clipped from V and 0 bases from J, the junction kept 3 bases outside the gene matches. From germline, CDR1 is SGHDN and CDR2 FVKESK. The CDR3 is made up of 15 amino acids. The CDR3 loop reads CASSQGWTSSYEQYF. The DNA for the CDR3 is TGTGCCAGCAGCCAAGGATGGACTAGCTCCTACGAGCAGTACTTC.

This clonotype was counted many times. The chain combines TRBV2 with TRBJ2-5, with 7 positions matching TRBD1. With 9 bases clipped from V and 2 bases from J, the junction kept 9 bases outside the gene matches. CDR3 length: 14 residues. Germline V CDR1 and CDR2: SNHLY, FYNNEI. CDR3 region: CASQDRRRQETQYF. Here the CDR3 DNA reads TGTGCCAGTCAGGACAGGCGGAGGCAAGAGACCCAGTACTTC. Variable domain in full (rest from reference TRBV2 and TRBJ2-5): EPEVTQTPSHQVTQMGQEVILRCVPISNHLYFYWYRQILGQKVEFLVSFYNNEISEKSEIFDDQFSVERPDGSNFTLKIRSTKLEDSAMYFCASQDRRRQETQYFGPGTRLLVL.

This clonotype was counted at least ten times. This chain uses TRBV3-1 with TRBJ2-1; 10 nucleotides align to TRBD2. Per germline, CDR1 LGHDT and CDR2 YNNKEL (reference sequence). This CDR3 has 15 residues. V was clipped by 4 bases and J by 3 bases; unmatched bases: 3. The CDR3 DNA is TGTGCCAGCAGCCTCCTAGCGGGGGTCTACAATGAGCAGTTCTTC. Protein product: CASSLLAGVYNEQFF.

The table lists this clonotype with a few counts. The chain uses TRBV11-2 and TRBJ1-2, with D unresolved. This CDR3 comprises 11 residues. V shed 5 bases and J shed 4 bases, with 5 bases lying between them. Germline CDR1 is SGHAT and CDR2 is FQNNGV. The CDR3 is CASSAGYGYTF. CDR3 bases: TGTGCCAGCAGCGCAGGCTATGGCTACACCTTC.

This clonotype was counted at least ten times. The J gene is TRBJ2-7, the V gene TRBV14, with D possibly being TRBD2 (6 bases). Germline-derived CDR1 and CDR2 are SGHDN and FVKESK. The V end was cut by 4 bases, the J end by 3 bases, with 16 bases between. The CDR3 is made up of 15 amino acids. CDR3 coding DNA: TGTGCCAGCAGCCCGAGCATAGCGGCTTACTACGAGCAGTACTTC. Protein: CASSPSIAAYYEQYF.

In its sample, this clonotype was seen a few times. The J gene is TRBJ2-7, the V gene TRBV5-1, with 7 nucleotides matching TRBD2. The V and J ends lost 1 base and 7 bases, in that order; junction bases with no gene match: 8. The V gene's germline CDR1 is SGHRS and CDR2 YFSETQ. There are 14 residues in the CDR3. The CDR3 spells CASSLRLADKEQYF. The DNA of the CDR3 is TGCGCCAGCAGCTTGCGACTAGCCGACAAGGAGCAGTACTTC. Based on the CDR3 plus reference TRBV5-1 and TRBJ2-7, the full variable domain is KAGVTQTPRYLIKTRGQQVTLSCSPISGHRSVSWYQQTPGQGLQFLFEYFSETQRNKGNFPGRFSGRQFSNSRSEMNVSTLELGDSALYLCASSLRLADKEQYFGPGTRLTVT.

This clonotype was counted many times. The chain employs TRBV6-4 and TRBJ2-7; a weak D match, TRBD2 (6 bases). The CDR3 spans 13 residues. The ends were cut back, 6 bases at V and 3 bases at J, with 12 bases in the middle. CDR1 and CDR2 (germline): MRHNA, SNTAGT. CDR3 sequence (DNA): TGTGCCAGCAGGGGAGGCAAGTTCTACGAGCAGTACTTC. Amino acids: CASRGGKFYEQYF.

This clonotype was counted at least ten times. This chain connects TRBV28 to TRBJ2-1; D is possibly TRBD2 (5 bases). V lost 3 bases, J lost 0 bases, and 9 bases lay in between. The CDR3 extends over 15 amino acids. From germline, CDR1 is MDHEN and CDR2 SYDVKM. The CDR3 here is CASSLVRGSYNEQFF. CDR3 nucleotide sequence: TGTGCCAGCAGTTTGGTACGGGGCTCCTACAATGAGCAGTTCTTC.

CDR3 in DNA: TGTGCCAGTAGTATAGGGCCACTCAATGAGCAGTTCTTC. The encoded protein is CASSIGPLNEQFF. The chain recombines TRBV19 with TRBJ2-1; no reliable D call. This CDR3 region has 13 residues. CDR1 is LNHDA and CDR2 is SQIVND in the germline V gene (reference sequence). Trimming took off 1 base at V and 6 bases at J, with 7 bases between the two ends.

This clonotype came up a few times. The chain has TRBV4-1 and TRBJ2-2; 9 bases are shared with TRBD2. CDR1 and CDR2 (germline): MGHRA, YSYEKL. V was pared by 3 bases and J by 6 bases, with 8 bases of the junction left unmatched. The CDR3 length is 16 residues. CDR3: CASSQPLAGRAGELFF. The CDR3 region has the DNA TGCGCCAGCAGCCAGCCCCTAGCGGGAAGGGCCGGGGAGCTGTTTTTT.

This clonotype was counted at least ten times. This chain uses TRBV9 with TRBJ2-1, with TRBD2 as a possible D gene (5 bases). Between the trimmed V and J ends, which lost 0 bases and 0 bases, there was a span of 10 bases. The V gene's germline CDR1 is SGDLS and CDR2 YYNGEE. This CDR3 spans 16 amino acids. CDR3 residues: CASSVVGESSYNEQFF. CDR3 sequence (DNA): TGTGCCAGCAGCGTAGTTGGGGAGAGCTCCTACAATGAGCAGTTCTTC.

This clonotype was found many times. The rearrangement links TRBV4-2 to TRBJ2-1; 10 bases align to TRBD2. CDR1 is LGHNA, CDR2 YNFKEQ, per germline. This CDR3 comprises 16 residues. Germline trimming cut 0 bases from V and 8 bases from J; bases unmatched to any gene: 7. CDR3 nucleotides: TGTGCCAGCAGCCAAGATCTAGCGGGAGCCGAGGATGAGCAGTTCTTC. It specifies CASSQDLAGAEDEQFF.

This clonotype has ten or more counts. This rearrangement joins TRBV29-1 to TRBJ2-1; 11 bases map to TRBD2. Trimming took 3 bases from V and 7 from J; bases not matched to a gene: 5. CDR1 SQVTM and CDR2 ANQGSEA come from the germline V gene. The length of the CDR3 is 14 residues. The CDR3 coding sequence is TGCAGCGTTGAGGGACTAGCGGTCCAGAATGAGCAGTTCTTC. It translates to CSVEGLAVQNEQFF.

This clonotype was picked up a small number of times. This chain links TRBV7-9 with TRBJ2-1; possibly TRBD1 for D (5 bases). The CDR3 is 14 amino acids. From germline, CDR1 is SEHNR and CDR2 FQNEAQ (reference sequence). The V end was cut by 2 bases, the J end by 8 bases, with 13 bases between. CDR3 in amino acids: CASSLNPRDDEQFF. Written as DNA, the CDR3 is TGTGCCAGCAGCTTAAACCCCAGGGATGATGAGCAGTTCTTC.

CDR3 DNA sequence: TGTGCCACCAGCAGAAAGCGGGAGGGCGGCACAGATACGCAGTATTTT. Translation gives CATSRKREGGTDTQYF. V gene TRBV15 combines with J gene TRBJ2-3; the match to TRBD2 covers 10 bases. The CDR3 extends over 16 amino acids. Germline trimming cut 2 bases from V and 1 base from J; bases unmatched to any gene: 3. Germline CDR1 LNHNV, CDR2 YYDKDF (reference sequence).

There are many counts of this clonotype. The rearrangement uses TRBV12-3 or TRBV12-4 and TRBJ2-5; D uncertain. The V end lost 4 bases, the J end lost 5 bases, and 23 bases lay between the germline ends. This CDR3 has 17 amino acids. DNA for the CDR3: TGTGCCAGCAGTTCGGTGGTGGCACACAACAGCGAGGAGACCCAGTACTTC. It specifies CASSSVVAHNSEETQYF.

This clonotype was seen at least ten times. The rearrangement uses TRBV20-1 and TRBJ2-1, with unresolved D. Germline V CDR1 and CDR2: DFQATT, SNEGSKA (reference sequence). This CDR3 spans 13 amino acids. The V end was cut by 3 bases, the J end by 2 bases, with 8 bases between. The CDR3 sequence is CSARPTAYNEQFF. The CDR3 DNA follows: TGCAGTGCTAGGCCCACGGCCTACAATGAGCAGTTCTTC.

This clonotype came up many times. The rearrangement uses TRBV11-2 and TRBJ2-3; TRBD1 aligns across 8 bases. Germline-derived CDR1 and CDR2 are SGHAT and FQNNGV. Unmatched junction bases numbered 6, after V lost 4 bases and J lost 0 bases. This CDR3 is built from 16 residues. The CDR3 loop reads CASSWGQATSTDTQYF. In DNA, the CDR3 is TGTGCCAGCAGCTGGGGACAGGCCACTAGCACAGATACGCAGTATTTT.

The table lists this clonotype with many counts. This sequence joins TRBV4-2 and TRBJ1-2; D is possibly TRBD1 (5 bases). Deletions cut 0 bases from V and 4 bases from J, with 12 bases between. Germline V gene data show CDR1 as LGHNA and CDR2 as YNFKEQ. This CDR3 is built from 15 residues. CDR3 bases: TGTGCCAGCAGCCAAGAGGTCCAGGGAAGCTATGGCTACACCTTC. Translating it yields CASSQEVQGSYGYTF.

The chain has TRBV7-9 and TRBJ2-1, with 7 bases that match TRBD2. The V segment lost 5 bases and the J segment 10 bases; nucleotides outside the gene matches: 20. The CDR3 runs to 17 residues. Looked up from germline, CDR1 is SEHNR and CDR2 is FQNEAQ (reference sequence). Here the CDR3 reads CASSLGMTSSYFREQFF. CDR3 DNA sequence: TGTGCCAGCAGCCTAGGTATGACTAGCTCATATTTTCGAGAGCAGTTCTTC. Supplemented by reference TRBV7-9 and TRBJ2-1, the full variable domain reads DTGVSQNPRHKITKRGQNVTFRCDPISEHNRLYWYRQTLGQGPEFLTYFQNEAQLEKSRLLSDRFSAERPKGSFSTLEIQRTEQGDSAMYLCASSLGMTSSYFREQFFGPGTRLTVL.

This clonotype was picked up many times. The rearrangement uses TRBV4-3 and TRBJ2-1, with D perhaps TRBD1 or TRBD2 (5 bases each). V lost 0 bases, J lost 7 bases, and 10 bases lay in between. This CDR3 has 14 amino acids. Germline-derived CDR1 and CDR2 are LGHNA and YSLEER. Written as DNA, the CDR3 is TGCGCCAGCAGCCAAGATCTTTGGGGGAATGAGCAGTTCTTC. Translated, it gives CASSQDLWGNEQFF.

This clonotype was seen ten or more times. The genes are TRBV20-1 and TRBJ2-3, with D possibly matching TRBD2 (6 bases). The CDR3 sequence is 15 residues long. CDR1 DFQATT and CDR2 SNEGSKA come from the germline V gene (reference sequence). The CDR3, as DNA: TGCAGCGTCGCCCTTCGGAGGGGTCGGAGAGATACGCAGTATTTT. Protein: CSVALRRGRRDTQYF.

This clonotype was seen at least ten times. The CDR3, as DNA: TGTGCCAGCAGCTCCAGCCGGGCTTCCTACGAGCAGTACTTC. Its translation: CASSSSRASYEQYF. V is TRBV7-9 and J is TRBJ2-7, with no clear D. Trimming cost V 4 bases and J 1 base, with 11 bases left between them. The CDR3 has 14 amino acids. The germline gives CDR1 SEHNR, CDR2 FQNEAQ (reference sequence).

This clonotype was counted many times. The chain links TRBV12-3 or TRBV12-4 to TRBJ1-1; a weak D match, TRBD1 (5 bases). This CDR3 region has 13 residues. V was trimmed by 1 base and J by 10 bases, leaving 13 bases between them. The CDR3: CASSLGAGFVAFF. In DNA, the CDR3 is TGTGCCAGCAGTTTAGGGGCAGGGTTCGTAGCTTTCTTT.

The chain links TRBV27 to TRBJ1-1; maybe TRBD1 (5 bases). Germline CDR1 is MNHEY and CDR2 is SMNVEV (reference sequence). The CDR3 is 14 amino acids. V lost 8 bases, J lost 5 bases, and 18 bases lay in between. The CDR3 reads CASRTGAPGTEAFF. DNA of the CDR3: TGTGCCAGCCGGACCGGGGCACCTGGGACTGAAGCTTTCTTT.

At least ten counts were recorded for this clonotype. The J gene is TRBJ2-1, the V gene TRBV28, with 14 bases fitting TRBD2. With 8 bases clipped from V and 8 bases from J, the junction kept 23 bases outside the gene matches. Germline V lookup: CDR1 MDHEN, CDR2 SYDVKM. The CDR3 sequence is 20 residues long. The CDR3 spells CASLGFLPGTSGRSLDEQFF. CDR3 nucleotide sequence: TGTGCCAGCCTTGGTTTCCTCCCCGGGACTAGCGGGAGAAGCCTCGATGAGCAGTTCTTC. Full variable domain (outside the CDR3, taken from reference TRBV28 and TRBJ2-1): DVKVTQSSRYLVKRTGEKVFLECVQDMDHENMFWYRQDPGLGLRLIYFSYDVKMKEKGDIPEGYSVSREKKERFSLILESASTNQTSMYLCASLGFLPGTSGRSLDEQFFGPGTRLTVL.